The present T cell receptor (beta chain) was sequenced within a study of blood T cell repertoires in COVID-19. Study-level information: Sample material is recorded as cDNA or gDNA derived from T cells, B-cell-depleted T cells, or PBMCs.

Measured with immunoSEQ multiplex PCR; TCRdb has only the in-frame clones, and not every one. The sample includes about 240,000 clones, roughly 87% of them seen just once. The TCR originated in a man between 60 and 75 years old who had recovered from COVID-19. The sequencing sample was made of peripheral blood.

The CDR3 reads CASGYRTGGIGNQPQHF. DNA for the CDR3: TGTGCTAGTGGTTATAGGACAGGGGGTATAGGCAATCAGCCCCAGCATTTT. This chain joins TRBV12-5 and TRBJ1-5; 10 positions match TRBD1. Germline loops: CDR1 LGHNT, CDR2 FRNRAP. V lost 4 bases, J lost 2 bases, and 8 bases stayed unmatched. The CDR3 totals 17 residues.